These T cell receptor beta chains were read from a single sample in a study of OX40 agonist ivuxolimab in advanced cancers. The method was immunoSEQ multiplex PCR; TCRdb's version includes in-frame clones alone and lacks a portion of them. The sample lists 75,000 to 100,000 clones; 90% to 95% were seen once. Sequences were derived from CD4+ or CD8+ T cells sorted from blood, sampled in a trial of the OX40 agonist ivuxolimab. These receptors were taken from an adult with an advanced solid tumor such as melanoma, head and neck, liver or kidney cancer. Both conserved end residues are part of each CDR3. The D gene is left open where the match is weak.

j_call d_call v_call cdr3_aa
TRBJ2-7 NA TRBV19 CASRSLTSYEQYF
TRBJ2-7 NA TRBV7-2 CASSLMGGEQYF
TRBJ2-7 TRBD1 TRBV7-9 CASTSPGQGYEQYF
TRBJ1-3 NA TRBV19 CASTSRRVSSGNTIYF
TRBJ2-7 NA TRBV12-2 CASRARGYLYEQYF
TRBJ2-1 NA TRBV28 CASSLWQGIDYNEQFF
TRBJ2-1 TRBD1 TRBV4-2 CASSHVVGQGNVEQFF
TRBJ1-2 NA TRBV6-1 CASSEEGYTF
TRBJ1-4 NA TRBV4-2 CASRAGRDNEKLFF
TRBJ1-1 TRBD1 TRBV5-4 CASSQPTGDTEAFF
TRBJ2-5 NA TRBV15 CATSRGQETQYF
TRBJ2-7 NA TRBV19 CASSTAPDPTYEQYF
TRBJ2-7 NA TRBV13 CASSLGGRMGVYEQYF
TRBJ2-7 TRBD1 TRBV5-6 CASSLRTGSHEQYF
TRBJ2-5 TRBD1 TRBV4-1 CASSRGQGQETQYF
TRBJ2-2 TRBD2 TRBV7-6 CASSPVTLAGVQAGELFF
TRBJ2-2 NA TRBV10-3 CAISEGTGELFF
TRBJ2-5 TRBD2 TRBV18 CASSPPPASGQETQYF
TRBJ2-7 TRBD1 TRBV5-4 CASSSDRVGEQYF
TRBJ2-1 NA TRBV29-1 CSVELGALSEQFF
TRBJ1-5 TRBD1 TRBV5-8 CASRTPGQGIKPQHF
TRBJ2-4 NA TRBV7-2 CASSLRQGSAKNIQYF
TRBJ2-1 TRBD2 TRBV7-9 CASSLVASASGSYEQFF
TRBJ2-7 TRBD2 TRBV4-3 CASSQTGASGAYEQYF
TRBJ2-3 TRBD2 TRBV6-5 CASSYSTSGSDTQYF
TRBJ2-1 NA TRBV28 CASSLEAVGNEQFF
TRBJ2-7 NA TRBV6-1 CASREGFAGEQYF
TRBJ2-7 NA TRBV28 CASISIGSGGPYEQYF
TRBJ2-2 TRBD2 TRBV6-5 CASSTSGRGTGELFF
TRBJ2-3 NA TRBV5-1 CASSLGSGVGDTQYF
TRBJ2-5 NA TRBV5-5 CASSLVAGRQETQYF
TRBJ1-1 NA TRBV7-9 CASRRLTGGAFF
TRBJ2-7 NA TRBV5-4 CASMPGRGLGEQYF
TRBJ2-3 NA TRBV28 CASRRLGRTDTQYF
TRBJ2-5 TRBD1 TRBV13 CASSTRTGGETQYF